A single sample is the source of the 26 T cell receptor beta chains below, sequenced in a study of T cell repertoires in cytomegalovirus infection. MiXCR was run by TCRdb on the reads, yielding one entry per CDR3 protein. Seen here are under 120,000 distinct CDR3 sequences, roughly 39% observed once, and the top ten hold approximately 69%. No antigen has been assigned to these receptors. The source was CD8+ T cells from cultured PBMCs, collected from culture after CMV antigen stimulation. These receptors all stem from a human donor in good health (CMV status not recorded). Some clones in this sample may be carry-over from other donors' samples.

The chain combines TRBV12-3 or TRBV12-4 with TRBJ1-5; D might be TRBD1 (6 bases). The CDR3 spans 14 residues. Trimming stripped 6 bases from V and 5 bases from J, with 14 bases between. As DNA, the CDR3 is TGTGCCAGCAGCTCCGGACAGAAAGATCAGCCCCAGCATTTT. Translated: CASSSGQKDQPQHF.

The CDR3 DNA follows: TGTGCCAGCAGTTTAACAGCGATTGGAACAGATACGCAGTATTTT. As protein: CASSLTAIGTDTQYF. The chain combines TRBV12-3 or TRBV12-4 with TRBJ2-3; D ambiguous. Trimming left V 2 bases short and J 3 bases short, with 12 bases between. This CDR3 region has 15 residues.

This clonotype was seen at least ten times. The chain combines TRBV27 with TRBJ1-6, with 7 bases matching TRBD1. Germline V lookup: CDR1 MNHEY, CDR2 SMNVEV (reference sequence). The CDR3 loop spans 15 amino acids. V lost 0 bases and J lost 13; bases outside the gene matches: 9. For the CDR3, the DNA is TGTGCCAGCAGTTTATCGGGTTGGAGGGGGCTCCCCCTCCACTTT. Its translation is CASSLSGWRGLPLHF.

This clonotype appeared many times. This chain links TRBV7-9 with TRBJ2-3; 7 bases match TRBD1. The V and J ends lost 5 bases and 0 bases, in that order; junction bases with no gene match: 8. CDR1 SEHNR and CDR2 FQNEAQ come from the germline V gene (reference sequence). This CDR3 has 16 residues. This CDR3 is CASSTRTGSSTDTQYF. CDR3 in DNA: TGTGCCAGCAGCACCAGGACAGGCTCTAGCACAGATACGCAGTATTTT.

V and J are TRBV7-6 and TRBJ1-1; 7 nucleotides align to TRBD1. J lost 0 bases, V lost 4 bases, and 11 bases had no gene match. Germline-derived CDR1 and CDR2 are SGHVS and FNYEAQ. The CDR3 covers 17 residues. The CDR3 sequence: CASSSQTGTEMNTEAFF. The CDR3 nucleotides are TGTGCCAGCAGCTCGCAAACCGGGACAGAAATGAACACTGAAGCTTTCTTT.

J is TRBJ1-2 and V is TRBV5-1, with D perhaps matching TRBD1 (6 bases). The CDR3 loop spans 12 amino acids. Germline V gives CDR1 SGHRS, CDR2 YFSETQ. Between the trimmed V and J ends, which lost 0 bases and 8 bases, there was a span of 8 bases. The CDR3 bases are TGCGCCAGCAGCTTGGACAGGGTCGGCTACACCTTC. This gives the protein CASSLDRVGYTF. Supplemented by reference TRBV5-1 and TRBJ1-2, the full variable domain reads KAGVTQTPRYLIKTRGQQVTLSCSPISGHRSVSWYQQTPGQGLQFLFEYFSETQRNKGNFPGRFSGRQFSNSRSEMNVSTLELGDSALYLCASSLDRVGYTFGSGTRLTVV.

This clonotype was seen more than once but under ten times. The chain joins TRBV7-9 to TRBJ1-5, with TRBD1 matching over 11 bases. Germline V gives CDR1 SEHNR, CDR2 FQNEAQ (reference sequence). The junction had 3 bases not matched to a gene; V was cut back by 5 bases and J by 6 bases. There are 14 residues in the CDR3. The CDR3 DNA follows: TGTGCCAGCAGCCGGACAGGGGGCGGTCAGCCCCAGCATTTT. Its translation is CASSRTGGGQPQHF.

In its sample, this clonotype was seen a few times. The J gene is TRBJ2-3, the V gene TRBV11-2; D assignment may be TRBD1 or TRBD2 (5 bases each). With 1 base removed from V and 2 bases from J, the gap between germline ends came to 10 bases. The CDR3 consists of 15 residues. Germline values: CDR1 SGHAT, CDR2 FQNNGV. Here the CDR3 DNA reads TGTGCCAGCAGCTTAGGAGGGGTACCCACAGATACGCAGTATTTT. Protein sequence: CASSLGGVPTDTQYF.

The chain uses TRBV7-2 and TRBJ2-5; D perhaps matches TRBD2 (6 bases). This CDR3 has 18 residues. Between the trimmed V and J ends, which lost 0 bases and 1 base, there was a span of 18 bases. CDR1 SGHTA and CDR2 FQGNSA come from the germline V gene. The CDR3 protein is CASSLALVRDGGQETQYF. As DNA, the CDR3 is TGTGCCAGCAGCTTAGCGCTGGTCCGGGACGGGGGCCAAGAGACCCAGTACTTC.

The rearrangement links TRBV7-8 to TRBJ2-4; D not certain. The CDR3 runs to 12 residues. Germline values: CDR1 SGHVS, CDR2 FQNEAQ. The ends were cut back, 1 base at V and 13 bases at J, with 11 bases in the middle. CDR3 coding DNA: TGTGCCAGCAGCTTAGACAGCCACCTCCAGTACTTC. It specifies CASSLDSHLQYF.

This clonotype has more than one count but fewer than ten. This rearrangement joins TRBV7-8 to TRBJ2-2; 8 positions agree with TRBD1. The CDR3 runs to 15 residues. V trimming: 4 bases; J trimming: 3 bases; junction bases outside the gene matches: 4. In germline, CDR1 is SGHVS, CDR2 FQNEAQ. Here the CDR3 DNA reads TGTGCCAGCAGCTCGGACAGGGTGGACACCGGGGAGCTGTTTTTT. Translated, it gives CASSSDRVDTGELFF.

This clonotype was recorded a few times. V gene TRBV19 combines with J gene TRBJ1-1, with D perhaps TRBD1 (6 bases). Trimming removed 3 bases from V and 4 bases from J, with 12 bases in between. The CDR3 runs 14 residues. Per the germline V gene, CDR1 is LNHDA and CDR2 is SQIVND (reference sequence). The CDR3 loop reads CASSIYKGVTEAFF. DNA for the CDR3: TGTGCCAGTAGTATTTACAAGGGGGTCACTGAAGCTTTCTTT.

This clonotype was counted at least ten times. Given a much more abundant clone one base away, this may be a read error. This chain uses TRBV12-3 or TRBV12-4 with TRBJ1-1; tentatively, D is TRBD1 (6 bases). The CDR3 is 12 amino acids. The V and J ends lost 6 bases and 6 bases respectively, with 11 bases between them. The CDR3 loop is CASSLGGAEAFF. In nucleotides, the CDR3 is TGTGCCAGCAGCCTGGGGGGCGCTGAAGCTTTCTTT.

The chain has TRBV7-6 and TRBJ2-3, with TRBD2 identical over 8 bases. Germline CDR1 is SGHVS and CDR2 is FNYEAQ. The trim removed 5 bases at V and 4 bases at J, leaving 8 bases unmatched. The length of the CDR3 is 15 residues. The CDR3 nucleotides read TGTGCCAGCAGCCGTAAGGCGGGGGGCTCAGATACGCAGTATTTT. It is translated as CASSRKAGGSDTQYF.

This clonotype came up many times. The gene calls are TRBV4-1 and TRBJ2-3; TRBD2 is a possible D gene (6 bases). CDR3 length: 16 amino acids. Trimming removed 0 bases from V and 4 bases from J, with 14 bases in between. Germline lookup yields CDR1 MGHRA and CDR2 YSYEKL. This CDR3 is CASSQEVAAGADTQYF. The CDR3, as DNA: TGCGCCAGCAGCCAAGAGGTAGCGGCGGGCGCAGATACGCAGTATTTT.

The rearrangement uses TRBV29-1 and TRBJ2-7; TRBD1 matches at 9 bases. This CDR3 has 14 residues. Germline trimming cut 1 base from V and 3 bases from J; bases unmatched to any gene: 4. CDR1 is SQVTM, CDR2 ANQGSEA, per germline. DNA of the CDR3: TGCAGCGTTGAAGGGACAGGGGCCGACTACGAGCAGTACTTC. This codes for CSVEGTGADYEQYF.

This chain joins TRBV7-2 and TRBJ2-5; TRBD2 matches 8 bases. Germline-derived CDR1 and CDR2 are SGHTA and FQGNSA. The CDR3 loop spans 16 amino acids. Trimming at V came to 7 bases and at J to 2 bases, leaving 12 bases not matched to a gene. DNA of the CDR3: TGTGCCAGCAAGTTGGCGGGGGGCCTAATACAAGAGACCCAGTACTTC. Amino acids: CASKLAGGLIQETQYF.

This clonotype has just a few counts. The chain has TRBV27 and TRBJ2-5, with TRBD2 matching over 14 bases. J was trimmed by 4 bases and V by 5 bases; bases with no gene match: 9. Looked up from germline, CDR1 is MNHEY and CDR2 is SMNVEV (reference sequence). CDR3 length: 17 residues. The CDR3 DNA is TGTGCCAGCAGTACCCGACTAGCGGGGGGGCGAGGAGAGACCCAGTACTTC. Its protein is CASSTRLAGGRGETQYF.

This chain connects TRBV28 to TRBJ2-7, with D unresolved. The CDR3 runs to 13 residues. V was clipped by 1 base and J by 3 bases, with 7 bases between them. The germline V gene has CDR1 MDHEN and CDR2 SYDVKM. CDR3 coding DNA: TGTGCCAGCAGTTTATTGGGGTTCTACGAGCAGTACTTC. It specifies CASSLLGFYEQYF. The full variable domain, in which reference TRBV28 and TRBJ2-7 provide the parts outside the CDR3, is DVKVTQSSRYLVKRTGEKVFLECVQDMDHENMFWYRQDPGLGLRLIYFSYDVKMKEKGDIPEGYSVSREKKERFSLILESASTNQTSMYLCASSLLGFYEQYFGPGTRLTVT.

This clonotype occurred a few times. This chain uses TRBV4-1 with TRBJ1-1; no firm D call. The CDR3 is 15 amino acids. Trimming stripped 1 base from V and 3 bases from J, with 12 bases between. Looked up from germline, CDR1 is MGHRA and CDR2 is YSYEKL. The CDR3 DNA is TGCGCCAGCAGCCAAGCTGGGGTAGGAGACACTGAAGCTTTCTTT. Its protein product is CASSQAGVGDTEAFF.

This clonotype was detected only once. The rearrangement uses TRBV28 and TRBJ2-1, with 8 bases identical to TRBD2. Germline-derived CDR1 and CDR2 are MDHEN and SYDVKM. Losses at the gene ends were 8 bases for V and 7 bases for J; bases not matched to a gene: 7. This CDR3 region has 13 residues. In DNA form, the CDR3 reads TGTGCCAGCTTGGCCAGCGGGGGTAATGAGCAGTTCTTC. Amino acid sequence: CASLASGGNEQFF. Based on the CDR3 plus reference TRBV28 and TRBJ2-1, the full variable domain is DVKVTQSSRYLVKRTGEKVFLECVQDMDHENMFWYRQDPGLGLRLIYFSYDVKMKEKGDIPEGYSVSREKKERFSLILESASTNQTSMYLCASLASGGNEQFFGPGTRLTVL.

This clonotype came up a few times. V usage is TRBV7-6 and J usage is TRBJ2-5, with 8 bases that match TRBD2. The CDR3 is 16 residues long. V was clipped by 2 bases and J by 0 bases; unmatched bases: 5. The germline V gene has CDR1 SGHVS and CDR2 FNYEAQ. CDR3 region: CASSLRGGWYQETQYF. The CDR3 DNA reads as TGTGCCAGCAGCTTACGGGGGGGCTGGTACCAAGAGACCCAGTACTTC.

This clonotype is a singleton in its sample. For the CDR3, the DNA is TGTGCCACCAGCACCCTGGAGAGGGGGGCCCCCGGGGAGCTGTTTTTT. This sequence encodes CATSTLERGAPGELFF. The genes are TRBV15 and TRBJ2-2; D may match TRBD1 or TRBD2 (6 bases each). V shed 4 bases and J shed 6 bases, with 18 bases lying between them. The length of the CDR3 is 16 residues. From germline, CDR1 is LNHNV and CDR2 YYDKDF (reference sequence).

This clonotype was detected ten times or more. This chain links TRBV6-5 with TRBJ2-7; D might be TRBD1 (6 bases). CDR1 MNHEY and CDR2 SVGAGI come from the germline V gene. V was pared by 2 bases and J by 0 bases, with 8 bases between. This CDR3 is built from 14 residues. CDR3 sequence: CASSYRDNSYEQYF. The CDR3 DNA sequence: TGTGCCAGCAGTTACCGGGACAACTCCTACGAGCAGTACTTC.

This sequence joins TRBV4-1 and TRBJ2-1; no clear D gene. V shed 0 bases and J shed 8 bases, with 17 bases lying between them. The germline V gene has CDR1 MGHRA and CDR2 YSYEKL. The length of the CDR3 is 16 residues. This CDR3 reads CASSQEHLALLDEQFF. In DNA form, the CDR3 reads TGCGCCAGCAGCCAAGAACATCTCGCACTTTTAGATGAGCAGTTCTTC.

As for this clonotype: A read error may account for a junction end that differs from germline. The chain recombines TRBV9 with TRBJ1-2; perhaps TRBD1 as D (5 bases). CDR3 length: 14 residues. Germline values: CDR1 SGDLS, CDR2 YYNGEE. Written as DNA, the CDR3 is TGTGCCAGCAGCGGATCCGGGGGTCCCTATGGCTATACCTTC. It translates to CASSGSGGPYGYTF.